Below are 15 T cell receptor beta chains sequenced from a single sample in a study of shared clonotypes between healthy human individuals. Libraries were prepared by immunoSEQ multiplex PCR; TCRdb keeps only in-frame clonotypes and omits some of them. The table lists roughly 2.1 million clones, approximately 94% of them singletons. Naive CD8 cells lacked CD45RO and underwent positive selection for CCR7, leaving out terminally differentiated effector memory CD45RA+ cells. Sequencing input: naive CD8+ T cells from PBMCs. Every receptor here comes from a young man in good health. Some clones in this sample may be carry-over from other donors' samples.

The chain has TRBV5-1 and TRBJ1-1, with 7 bases that match TRBD1. V trimming: 3 bases; J trimming: 2 bases; junction bases outside the gene matches: 4. In germline, CDR1 is SGHRS, CDR2 YFSETQ. The CDR3 contains 14 residues. The CDR3 spells CASSWDSTNTEAFF. CDR3 nucleotide sequence: TGCGCCAGCAGCTGGGACAGCACAAACACTGAAGCTTTCTTT.

This clone was seen once. This sample includes further DNA sequences coding for the same CDR3. V and J are TRBV6-6 and TRBJ2-6, with unresolved D. Trimming shortened V by 0 bases and J by 1 base, and 4 bases separated the two germline ends. The CDR3 spans 15 residues. Germline V lookup: CDR1 MNHNY, CDR2 SVGAGI (reference sequence). In DNA, the CDR3 is TGTGCCAGCAGTTACTCGGGATCTGGGGCCAACGTCCTGACTTTC. Amino acid sequence: CASSYSGSGANVLTF.

The chain employs TRBV27 and TRBJ2-4; D unresolved. The CDR3 runs to 12 residues. The germline CDR1 and CDR2 sequences are MNHEY and SMNVEV (reference sequence). V lost 8 bases and J lost 9, with 14 bases in between. CDR3 sequence: CASGQGLGIQYF. The DNA of the CDR3 is TGTGCCAGCGGGCAAGGGTTGGGCATTCAGTACTTC.

This clone was picked up one time. This chain connects TRBV27 to TRBJ1-1; 9 nucleotides align to TRBD1. The germline gives CDR1 MNHEY, CDR2 SMNVEV (reference sequence). The CDR3 covers 18 residues. V lost 1 base, J lost 6 bases, and 15 bases stayed unmatched. The CDR3 loop reads CASSLYPGTGPEVPEAFF. The CDR3 coding sequence is TGTGCCAGCAGTTTATACCCCGGGACAGGGCCGGAGGTCCCTGAAGCTTTCTTT.

The chain links TRBV7-9 to TRBJ2-3; D gene unclear. This CDR3 is built from 12 residues. Germline loops: CDR1 SEHNR, CDR2 FQNEAQ (reference sequence). V lost 1 base and J lost 9, with 8 bases in between. This CDR3 is CASSLEARTQYF. The CDR3 region has the DNA TGTGCCAGCAGCTTAGAGGCAAGAACGCAGTATTTT.

About this clone itself: The same CDR3 can be traced to other DNA sequences in this sample. V gene TRBV27 combines with J gene TRBJ1-2, with TRBD1 matching 11 bases. CDR1 and CDR2 from the germline V gene are MNHEY and SMNVEV (reference sequence). The J segment lost 4 bases and the V segment lost 2 bases, leaving 0 bases of the junction unmatched. The CDR3 totals 14 residues. The CDR3 sequence: CASSLGTGGYGYTF. In nucleotides, the CDR3 is TGTGCCAGCAGTTTAGGGACAGGGGGCTATGGCTACACCTTC.

The rearrangement joins TRBV29-1 to TRBJ2-5; the match to TRBD2 covers 16 bases. The end of the DNA aligns better with TRBJ2-7, so the J call may be wrong. This CDR3 comprises 16 residues. Looked up from germline, CDR1 is SQVTM and CDR2 is ANQGSEA. CDR3: CSVVGTSGRALYEQYF. The CDR3 region has the DNA TGCAGCGTCGTTGGGACTAGCGGGAGGGCTTTATACGAGCAGTACTTC.

This chain links TRBV27 with TRBJ2-7, with D possibly TRBD2 on 5 matching bases. In germline, CDR1 is MNHEY, CDR2 SMNVEV (reference sequence). Trimming removed 6 bases from V and 0 bases from J, with 15 bases in between. The CDR3 extends over 15 amino acids. The CDR3 sequence: CASSPESTSSYEQYF. CDR3 sequence (DNA): TGTGCCAGCAGCCCAGAAAGCACTAGCTCCTACGAGCAGTACTTC.

In nucleotides, the CDR3 is TGTGCCAGTAGTAAACTGGAGAACTACGAGCAGTACTTC. Its translation is CASSKLENYEQYF. The chain combines TRBV19 with TRBJ2-7, with unresolved D. The CDR3 is 13 amino acids. CDR1 is LNHDA and CDR2 is SQIVND in the germline V gene (reference sequence). V was pared by 4 bases and J by 3 bases, with 10 bases between.

The chain has TRBV9 and TRBJ2-2; TRBD2 agrees at 8 bases. J was trimmed by 0 bases and V by 4 bases; bases with no gene match: 5. Germline V CDR1 and CDR2: SGDLS, YYNGEE. The CDR3 is 16 residues long. CDR3 amino acids: CASSQLAGTNTGELFF. CDR3 DNA: TGTGCCAGCAGCCAGCTAGCGGGTACGAACACCGGGGAGCTGTTTTTT.

The V and J genes are TRBV2 and TRBJ2-1; D may be TRBD1 or TRBD2 (6 bases each). Germline lookup yields CDR1 SNHLY and CDR2 FYNNEI. The CDR3 runs 16 residues. V dropped 3 bases and J dropped 5 bases, with 17 bases sitting between them. This CDR3 reads CASSEREEGVNNEQFF. CDR3 DNA: TGTGCCAGCAGTGAGAGGGAGGAGGGGGTGAACAATGAGCAGTTCTTC.

The J gene is TRBJ2-2, the V gene TRBV7-9, with TRBD1 matching over 8 bases. CDR1 is SEHNR, CDR2 FQNEAQ, per germline (reference sequence). Germline trimming cut 3 bases from V and 4 bases from J; bases unmatched to any gene: 7. The CDR3 is 16 amino acids. The CDR3 reads CASSLPGGGFTGELFF. The CDR3, as DNA: TGTGCCAGCAGCTTGCCAGGGGGCGGGTTCACCGGGGAGCTGTTTTTT.

The genes are TRBV19 and TRBJ2-3, with TRBD2 matching 10 bases. There are 16 residues in the CDR3. CDR1 is LNHDA, CDR2 SQIVND, per germline (reference sequence). V trimming: 1 base; J trimming: 4 bases; junction bases outside the gene matches: 5. In nucleotides, the CDR3 is TGTGCCAGTAGTATAGGACTAGCGGGCCGAGCAGATACGCAGTATTTT. Encoded protein: CASSIGLAGRADTQYF.

The V call is TRBV5-8, the J call TRBJ2-4; the D gene is possibly TRBD2 (5 bases). The germline CDR1 and CDR2 sequences are SGHTS and YDEGEE. The CDR3 consists of 17 residues. Trimming took 1 base from V and 4 from J, leaving 18 bases between them. The DNA for the CDR3 is TGTGCCAGCAGCTTGTGGTCGGCTCCGAGAGGGAAAAACATTCAGTACTTC. Translated, it gives CASSLWSAPRGKNIQYF.

This rearrangement joins TRBV27 to TRBJ1-1; no clear D. The CDR3 consists of 14 residues. V gave up 2 bases and J gave up 2 bases, with 9 bases separating them. The germline gives CDR1 MNHEY, CDR2 SMNVEV (reference sequence). CDR3: CASSLTRVNTEAFF. The CDR3 nucleotides are TGTGCCAGCAGTTTAACAAGGGTTAACACTGAAGCTTTCTTT.